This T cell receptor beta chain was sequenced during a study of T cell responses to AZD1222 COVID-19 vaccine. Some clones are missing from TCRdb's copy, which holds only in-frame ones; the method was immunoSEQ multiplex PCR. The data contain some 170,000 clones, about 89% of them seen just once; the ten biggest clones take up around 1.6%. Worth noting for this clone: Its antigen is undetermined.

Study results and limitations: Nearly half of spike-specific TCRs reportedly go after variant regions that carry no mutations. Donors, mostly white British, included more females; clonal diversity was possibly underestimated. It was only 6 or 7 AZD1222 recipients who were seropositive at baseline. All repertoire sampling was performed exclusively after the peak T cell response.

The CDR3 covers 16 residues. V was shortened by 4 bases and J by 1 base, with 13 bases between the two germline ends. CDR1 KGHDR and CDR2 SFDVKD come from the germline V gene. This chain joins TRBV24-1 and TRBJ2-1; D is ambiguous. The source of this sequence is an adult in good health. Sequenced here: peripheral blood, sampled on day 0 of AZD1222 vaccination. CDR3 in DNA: TGTGCCACCAGTGACCCCGGGCGGCCTTCCTACAATGAGCAGTTCTTC. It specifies CATSDPGRPSYNEQFF.